The entry below gives a single TCR beta chain sequence along with its context. Other DNA variants within this sample encode the same CDR3. In the naive CD8 group, cells lacked CD45RO and were positively selected for CCR7, so terminally differentiated effector memory CD45RA+ cells were left out. The data were obtained in a study of shared clonotypes between healthy human individuals. CDR1 SEHNR and CDR2 FQNEAQ come from the germline V gene (reference sequence). This CDR3 comprises 15 residues. J gave up 4 bases and V 0 bases, and 3 bases lay outside the gene matches. Sequenced by immunoSEQ multiplex PCR; TCRdb stores in-frame clones only, minus some. The sample lists around 2.1 million clones, roughly 91% occurring once.

The chain couples TRBV7-9 to TRBJ2-1, with TRBD2 identical over 7 bases. The source is a man younger than 35 in good health. Some clones in this sample may be carry-over from other donors' samples. The sequenced sample was naive CD8+ T cells from PBMCs. The CDR3 DNA reads as TGTGCCAGCAGCTTAGCGCGGGGACTATACAATGAGCAGTTCTTC. Amino acid sequence: CASSLARGLYNEQFF.